This T cell receptor beta chain was sequenced in a study of shared clonotypes between healthy human individuals (dated by TCRdb to about 2020). Notes on the research overall: Three men and two women, aged 18 to 49 years, made up the cohort. For each donor, CD4 naive and CD4 memory were each run on three plates, CD8 naive on two plates, and CD8 memory on one plate. Between about 0.9 and 9 billion PBMCs per donor were obtained by leukapheresis. Blood TCR repertoires of about 5 healthy adults were deeply sequenced to estimate repertoire size and the extent of clonotype sharing between individuals. To increase sequencing depth and limit assay-specific biases, different laboratories used diverse techniques to prepare libraries and sequence TCR repertoires.

TCR CDR3 regions were amplified from genomic DNA by multiplex PCR using the deep immunoSEQ assay. Genomic DNA extracted from each cell subset was distributed evenly over all wells of several immunoSEQ 96-well plates, and each plate served as one replicate. For sorted subsets, approximately 200 ng of genomic DNA, equivalent to around 31,000 T cell genomes, went into each replicate PCR. The purified libraries were quantified using a Qubit 3.0 fluorometer, sized with a Bioanalyzer 2100, and then quantified again using the KAPA Library Quantification kit. Every immunoSEQ 96-well plate was sequenced on a dedicated single-read 150-cycle Illumina NextSeq 550 flow cell. Per the original workflow: Because the immunoSEQ output included only junctional sequences and no quality scores, the filtering could not be the same as the filtering used for full-length reads. To assign V/J genes and CDR3, sequences were annotated against IMGT germline references using PyIR, a Python wrapper for IgBLAST v1.9. Any read was removed if the V/J assignment was weak (E-value above 1e-6), the CDR3 was missing, or the read contained stop codons, out-of-frame junctions, or ambiguous translated residues. A V3J clonotype was defined by an identical inferred V gene, J gene, and CDR3 amino acid sequence. Percentage overlap between repertoires was computed as shared unique clonotypes divided by the size of the smaller repertoire. Richness of each repertoire was evaluated using RTK rarefaction, the Chao1 estimator, and Recon v2.1 estimates of unobserved clonotypes. OLGA was used to compute generation probabilities for all TCRbeta clonotypes that the gDNA method yielded from four donors. TCRdb provides this immuneACCESS table in a form limited to in-frame rearrangements. Some clones are lacking; in checked studies, under half of them reflect an unresolved V gene, and why the rest are absent is not known. V, J and clone size are taken as reported in that table, and D and trimming were inferred from the DNA itself. The sample records around 1,100,000 clones, about 72% of which are singletons. Jointly, the top ten make up over 0.8% of the sample.

Donors were healthy HIV-negative adults with no recently reported acute infections or vaccinations. All donors were Caucasian adults living in Nashville, Tennessee, USA. Magnetic negative selection was used to enrich CD4+ T cells, after which naive cells were positively selected on CD45RA and the negative fraction became the memory subset. Blood was collected by leukapheresis, and PBMCs were isolated by Ficoll-Histopaque density gradient centrifugation and then cryopreserved in liquid nitrogen vapor phase. Analytical flow cytometry was used to check the purity and quantity of each magnetically sorted T cell population. Genomic DNA was isolated from every sorted fraction and measured by UV absorbance on a Nanodrop 2000c. To note about this clone: It lacks a known antigen. A read error may be the cause here, since a much bigger clone is one base away.

Study-wide conclusions, independent of this receptor: Larger estimated clonotype richness was generally found for naive subsets than for memory subsets. Based on pairwise subsampling, the degree of clonotype sharing among donors was expected to be affected by sequencing depth. Even with the large sequencing depth, rarefaction of the sorted-subset datasets indicated that sequencing was incomplete. Sampling was limited to blood, and TCR repertoires in tissue likely differ from TCR repertoires in blood. When a handful of donors were compared, the shared fraction of clonotypes was about 5.2% for naive CD4, roughly 3.3% for naive CD8, 2% to 2.5% for memory CD4, and about 0.36% for memory CD8. Compared with non-shared clonotypes, clonotypes shared by all four sorted-subset donors had higher generation probabilities. Because the study included a small number of donors, the genetic and exposure-history diversity represented was limited.

This clonotype originated in a man in his late teens or twenties in good health. Some clones in this sample may be carry-over from other donors' samples. The sample consisted of memory CD4+ T cells from PBMCs. In light of the paper, this sample's cell subset or site label describes: CD45RA-negative fraction.

This receptor carries the CDR3 CASSLQGARGYTF. The nucleotide sequence reads as follows: TGTGCCAGCAGCCTGCAGGGGGCGCGTGGCTACACCTTC. Recombination joined TRBV6-5 with TRBJ1-2; TRBD1 aligns with 8 central bases. Inclusive of the bounding cysteine and phenylalanine, the CDR3 is 13 residues long. Only the CDR3 DNA stays, 39 bases, in frame from base 1. Ends trimmed: V by 6 bases, J by 7 bases; bases unmatched to a gene: 7. In the germline V gene, CDR1 corresponds to MNHEY and CDR2 to SVGAGI.